Listed below are T cell receptor beta chains from one sample, sequenced in a study of T-cell memory formation after mild COVID-19. TCRdb called the 5' RACE reads again in MiXCR, with one record for every CDR3 protein. The sample has about 150,000 distinct CDR3 sequences, roughly 15% seen once; the top ten hold 13% to 15%. Sequencing was performed on PBMCs or a T cell subset sorted from them (not recorded which). These receptors came from an adult woman who had mild COVID-19 (a few samples of this study predate the infection). Cell type and time point are not known. CDR3s include the opening cysteine and the closing phenylalanine or tryptophan. The D gene is left open where the match is weak. Only some rows state a clone size, as once, few, many or a class for expanded clones.

size,V,J,D,CDR3,DNA
-,TRBV27,TRBJ2-7,-,CASSLSGTGLYEQYF,TGTGCCAGCAGTTTATCGGGTACAGGGCTCTACGAGCAGTACTTC
-,TRBV19,TRBJ1-5,TRBD1,CASTKGADSNQPQHF,TGTGCCAGTACCAAGGGGGCTGATAGCAATCAGCCCCAGCATTTT
few,TRBV9,TRBJ2-7,TRBD1,CASSVGQGNYEQYF,TGTGCCAGCAGCGTAGGACAGGGAAACTACGAGCAGTACTTC
many,TRBV12-3/TRBV12-4,TRBJ2-4,-,CASSSPSPGDQYF,TGTGCCAGCAGTTCGCCCTCCCCAGGAGATCAGTACTTC
few,TRBV29-1,TRBJ2-1,TRBD1,CSVDRGQVEQFF,TGCAGCGTCGACAGGGGTCAAGTTGAGCAGTTCTTC
many,TRBV24-1,TRBJ1-5,-,CATSVGNNQPQHF,TGTGCCACCAGTGTAGGGAATAATCAGCCCCAGCATTTT
-,TRBV20-1,TRBJ2-2,TRBD1,CSASDRGGTGELFF,TGCAGTGCTAGCGACAGGGGGGGTACCGGGGAGCTGTTTTTT
-,TRBV30,TRBJ2-7,-,CAWSLGSYYEQYF,TGTGCCTGGAGCCTCGGGTCCTACTACGAGCAGTACTTC
few,TRBV4-3,TRBJ2-3,TRBD1,CASSPGTGWDTQYF,TGCGCCAGCAGCCCCGGGACAGGGTGGGATACGCAGTATTTT
few,TRBV9,TRBJ2-1,-,CASQGGDEQFF,TGTGCCAGCCAGGGGGGGGATGAGCAGTTCTTC
few,TRBV20-1,TRBJ2-7,TRBD1,CSARPGQGGFYEQYF,TGCAGTGCTAGACCGGGACAGGGAGGTTTCTACGAGCAGTACTTC
many,TRBV9,TRBJ2-3,-,CASSVDTDTQYF,TGTGCCAGCAGCGTAGACACAGATACGCAGTATTTT
few,TRBV18,TRBJ1-4,-,CASSPRTATGGKLFF,TGTGCCAGCTCACCAAGGACAGCTACCGGGGGAAAACTGTTTTTT
-,TRBV5-5,TRBJ1-2,TRBD1,CASSLSPSSQGAYGYTF,TGTGCCAGCAGCCTAAGCCCTTCATCGCAGGGGGCGTATGGCTACACCTTC
few,TRBV24-1,TRBJ2-1,TRBD2,CATSDASPGLADQGDSYNEQFF,TGTGCCACCAGTGATGCTTCTCCGGGACTAGCGGACCAAGGGGATTCCTACAATGAGCAGTTCTTC
few,TRBV29-1,TRBJ2-5,-,CSVEDQGRVETQYF,TGCAGCGTTGAAGACCAGGGGAGGGTAGAGACCCAGTACTTC
-,TRBV6-6,TRBJ2-7,TRBD1,CATASGTGGEQYF,TGTGCCACTGCCTCCGGGACAGGGGGCGAGCAGTACTTC
-,TRBV6-2/TRBV6-3,TRBJ2-7,TRBD1,CASRDGTAYEQYF,TGTGCCAGCAGGGACGGGACAGCCTACGAGCAGTACTTC
-,TRBV6-4,TRBJ1-1,-,CASSDFLGSTEAFF,TGTGCCAGCAGTGACTTTCTGGGGTCCACTGAAGCTTTCTTT
-,TRBV12-3/TRBV12-4,TRBJ2-3,-,CASTLPKNTQYF,TGTGCCAGCACCCTGCCGAAAAATACGCAGTATTTT
-,TRBV20-1,TRBJ2-3,-,CSARARESTDTQYF,TGCAGTGCTAGAGCGCGGGAAAGCACAGATACGCAGTATTTT
few,TRBV12-3/TRBV12-4,TRBJ1-3,-,CASSLSTAISGNTIYF,TGTGCCAGCAGTTTATCGACAGCCATCTCTGGAAACACCATATATTTT
few,TRBV27,TRBJ2-3,-,CASSSEIFSTDTQYF,TGTGCCAGCAGTTCGGAGATATTTAGCACAGATACGCAGTATTTT
-,TRBV5-1,TRBJ1-1,-,CASSSSTAYTEAFF,TGCGCCAGCAGCTCATCGACAGCGTACACTGAAGCTTTCTTT
-,TRBV7-9,TRBJ1-2,-,CASSLAEGWVYGYTF,TGTGCCAGCAGCTTAGCGGAGGGTTGGGTGTATGGCTACACCTTC
many,TRBV5-8,TRBJ1-6,-,CASSDSNISPDSPLHF,TGTGCCAGCAGCGACAGTAATATTTCCCCCGATTCACCCCTCCACTTT
many,TRBV11-2,TRBJ2-2,TRBD2,CASSFYPIAGQTNRPGELFF,TGTGCCAGCAGTTTCTACCCCATAGCGGGCCAAACTAATCGACCCGGGGAGCTGTTTTTT
-,TRBV3-1,TRBJ2-2,TRBD2,CASSQVRTSGYTGELFF,TGTGCCAGCAGCCAAGTCCGGACTAGCGGGTACACCGGGGAGCTGTTTTTT
few,TRBV7-8,TRBJ2-7,TRBD1,CASSLGGTASYEQYF,TGTGCCAGCAGCTTAGGGGGGACAGCCTCCTACGAGCAGTACTTC
many,TRBV5-1,TRBJ2-7,-,CASSSGQIVSYEQYF,TGCGCCAGCAGCTCCGGACAGATAGTTTCCTACGAGCAGTACTTC
-,TRBV5-6,TRBJ2-1,-,CASSLEVDNEQFF,TGTGCCAGCAGCTTGGAAGTCGACAATGAGCAGTTCTTC
-,TRBV18,TRBJ2-2,-,CASSPSRVPNTGELFF,TGTGCCAGCTCACCATCCAGGGTTCCGAACACCGGGGAGCTGTTTTTT
-,TRBV19,TRBJ1-1,-,CASSPHVTSGRTEAFF,TGTGCCAGTAGTCCCCATGTAACATCAGGAAGGACTGAAGCTTTCTTT
-,TRBV12-3/TRBV12-4,TRBJ2-5,TRBD2,CASRRGLAGIETQYF,TGTGCCAGCAGACGGGGACTAGCGGGAATCGAGACCCAGTACTTC
-,TRBV7-6,TRBJ2-3,-,CASSRDTHSDTQYF,TGTGCCAGCAGCCGAGACACCCACTCAGATACGCAGTATTTT
few,TRBV7-2,TRBJ2-1,-,CASSLEGGILDEQFF,TGTGCCAGCAGCTTAGAGGGCGGGATCTTAGATGAGCAGTTCTTC
-,TRBV19,TRBJ1-1,-,CASRWAGDTEAFF,TGTGCCAGTCGCTGGGCGGGGGACACTGAAGCTTTCTTT
few,TRBV24-1,TRBJ2-2,TRBD1,CATSDPAGTVRFGTGELFF,TGTGCCACCAGTGACCCCGCCGGGACAGTCAGGTTTGGCACCGGGGAGCTGTTTTTT
few,TRBV5-1,TRBJ2-5,TRBD2,CASSVAGGPGETQYF,TGCGCCAGCAGCGTAGCGGGGGGGCCCGGGGAGACCCAGTACTTC
few,TRBV6-5,TRBJ2-7,TRBD1,CASSYSPSGTASYEQYF,TGTGCCAGCAGTTACTCGCCTTCCGGGACAGCCTCCTACGAGCAGTACTTC
few,TRBV5-1,TRBJ2-1,TRBD1,CASAQGVGVGNEQFF,TGCGCCAGTGCACAGGGGGTCGGTGTTGGCAATGAGCAGTTCTTC
once,TRBV12-3/TRBV12-4,TRBJ2-1,-,CASSLIGGPYNEQFF,TGTGCCAGCAGTTTAATAGGCGGACCCTACAATGAGCAGTTCTTC
few,TRBV12-3/TRBV12-4,TRBJ1-1,TRBD1,CASRIPQGADTEAFF,TGTGCCAGCAGGATCCCACAGGGGGCGGACACTGAAGCTTTCTTT
few,TRBV5-5,TRBJ2-5,TRBD2,CASSSSPTSARETQYF,TGTGCCAGCAGCTCGAGTCCGACTAGCGCAAGGGAGACCCAGTACTTC
-,TRBV12-3/TRBV12-4,TRBJ2-7,-,CASSLKTRDEQYF,TGTGCCAGCAGTTTAAAGACGCGGGACGAGCAGTACTTC
-,TRBV18,TRBJ2-1,TRBD2,CASSGTSGRQDNEQFF,TGTGCCAGCTCCGGGACTAGCGGGAGGCAGGACAATGAGCAGTTCTTC
few,TRBV24-1,TRBJ2-7,-,CATSDGLSVEQYF,TGTGCCACCAGTGACGGACTGTCCGTAGAGCAGTACTTC